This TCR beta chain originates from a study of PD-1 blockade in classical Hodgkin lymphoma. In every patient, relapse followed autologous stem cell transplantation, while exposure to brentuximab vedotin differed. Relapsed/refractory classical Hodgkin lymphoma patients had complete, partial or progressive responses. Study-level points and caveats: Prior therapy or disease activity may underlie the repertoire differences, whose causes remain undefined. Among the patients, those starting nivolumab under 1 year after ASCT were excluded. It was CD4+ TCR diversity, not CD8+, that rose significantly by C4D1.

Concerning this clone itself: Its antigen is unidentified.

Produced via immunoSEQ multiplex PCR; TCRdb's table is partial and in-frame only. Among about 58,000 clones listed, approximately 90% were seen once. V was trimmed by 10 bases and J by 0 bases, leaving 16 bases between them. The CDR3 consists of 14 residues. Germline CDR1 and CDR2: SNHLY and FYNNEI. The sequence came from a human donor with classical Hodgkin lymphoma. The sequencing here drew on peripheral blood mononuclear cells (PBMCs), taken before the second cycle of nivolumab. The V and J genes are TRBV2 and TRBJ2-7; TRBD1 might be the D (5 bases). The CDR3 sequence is CATSAQVSSYEQYF. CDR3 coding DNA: TGTGCCACCTCAGCACAGGTGAGCTCCTACGAGCAGTACTTC.